This entry is about one T cell receptor beta chain. What it recognizes is unknown. These data come from a study of beta chain features in type 1 diabetes. Whole-study findings and limits: Equally in patients and controls, shorter templates might have been favored by PCR. TCRB CDR3 length was moderately but significantly reduced in all four CD4+ subsets of Type 1 diabetes patients.

The CDR3 sequence is 13 residues long. The V and J ends lost 8 bases and 3 bases, in that order; junction bases with no gene match: 7. Germline values: CDR1 ENHRY, CDR2 SYGVKD. Every isolated RNA sample was fully reverse transcribed, so sequencing captured expressed TCRB transcripts. Some clones are missing from TCRdb's copy, which holds only in-frame ones; the method was immunoSEQ multiplex PCR. The table lists some 290,000 clones, approximately 25% of them singletons. Donors contributed one heparinised blood draw apiece, averaging roughly 0.12 L. Sorting with CD45RO/CCR7/CD25/CD127/CD95/CD27 yielded naive, central memory, regulatory and stem-like memory CD4+ cells.

The origin of this receptor is a woman aged 25 to 39 with type 1 diabetes. Material: naive CD4+ T cells from blood. The V call is TRBV10-3, the J call TRBJ2-7, with TRBD1 matching 7 bases. The CDR3 protein is CAIGTVSGYEQYF. For the CDR3, the DNA is TGTGCCATCGGGACAGTGTCGGGCTACGAGCAGTACTTC.